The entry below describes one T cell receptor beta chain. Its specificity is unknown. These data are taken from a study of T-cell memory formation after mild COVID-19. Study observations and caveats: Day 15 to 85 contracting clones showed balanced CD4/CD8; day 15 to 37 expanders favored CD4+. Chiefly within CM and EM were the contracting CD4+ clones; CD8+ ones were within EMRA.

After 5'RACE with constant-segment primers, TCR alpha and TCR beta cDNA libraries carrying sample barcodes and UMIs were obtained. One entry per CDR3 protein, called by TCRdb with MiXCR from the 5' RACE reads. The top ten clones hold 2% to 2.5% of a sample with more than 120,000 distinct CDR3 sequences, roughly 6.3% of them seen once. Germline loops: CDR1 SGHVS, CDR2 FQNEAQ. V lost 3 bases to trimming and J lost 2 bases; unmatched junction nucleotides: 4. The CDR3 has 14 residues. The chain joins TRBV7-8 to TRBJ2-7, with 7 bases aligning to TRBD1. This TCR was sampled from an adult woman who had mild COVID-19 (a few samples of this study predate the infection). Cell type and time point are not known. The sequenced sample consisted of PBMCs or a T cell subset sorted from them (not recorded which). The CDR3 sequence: CASSLRGQTYEQYF. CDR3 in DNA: TGTGCCAGCAGCTTGAGGGGACAGACCTACGAGCAGTACTTC.